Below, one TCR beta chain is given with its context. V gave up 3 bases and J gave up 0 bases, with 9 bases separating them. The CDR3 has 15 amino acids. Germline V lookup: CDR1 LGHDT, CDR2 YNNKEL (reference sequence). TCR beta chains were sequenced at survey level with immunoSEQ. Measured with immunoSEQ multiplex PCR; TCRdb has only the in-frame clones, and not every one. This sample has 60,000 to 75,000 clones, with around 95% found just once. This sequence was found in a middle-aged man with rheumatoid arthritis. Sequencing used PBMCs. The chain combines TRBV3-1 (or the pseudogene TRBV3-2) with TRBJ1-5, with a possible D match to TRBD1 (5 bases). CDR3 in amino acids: CASSQGVNSNQPQHF. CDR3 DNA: TGTGCCAGCAGCCAGGGGGTTAATAGCAATCAGCCCCAGCATTTT.